This TCR beta chain was identified during a study of CD8 T cells in Susac syndrome. A quantity of roughly 0.5 to 1 ug RNA underwent reverse transcription using random hexamers. immunoSEQ multiplex PCR amplified TCR beta CDR3 across 54 Vbeta, 13 Jbeta. TCRdb passed the immunoSEQ multiplex PCR reads through MiXCR, listing each CDR3 protein once. Here the sample spans about 85,000 distinct CDR3 sequences, about 93% being singletons. Trimming left V 2 bases short and J 3 bases short, with 18 bases between. This CDR3 has 17 residues. Germline CDR1 and CDR2: SGDLS and YYNGEE. Isolation of CD8+ and CD4+ T cells was performed negatively, whereas enrichment of TEMRA cells was done by FACS.

The sequence came from a human donor in good health. The rearrangement uses TRBV9 and TRBJ2-1; D is perhaps TRBD1 (6 bases). Specimen: CD8+ T cells from PBMCs. CDR3 sequence reads: CASSVGAKGVIYNEQFF. In DNA, the CDR3 is TGTGCCAGCAGCGTGGGGGCGAAAGGGGTTATCTACAATGAGCAGTTCTTC.